This section outlines one T cell receptor beta chain sequence together with its context. Authors' methods: Estimation of nucleated cell counts was performed using reference gene primer amplification. Sequencing was performed with immunoSEQ multiplex PCR; in TCRdb, only in-frame clones are kept and a portion is missing. V and J calls and clone size are given by that table; D and trimming were obtained from the DNA. Here the sample spans tens of thousands of clones, roughly four fifths being singletons. V was shortened by 5 bases and J by 0 bases, with 20 bases between the two germline ends. Looked up from germline, CDR1 is SNHLY and CDR2 is FYNNEI. This CDR3 region has 18 residues. The sample belongs to a study of blood T cell repertoires in COVID-19. Study in general: From the United States, Italy and Spain came samples of acute and convalescent COVID-19. Sources were T cells, B-cell-depleted T cells, or PBMCs; the material itself was cDNA or gDNA.

The chain carries TRBV2 and TRBJ1-5; D is uncertain. Sequencing input: peripheral blood. The clonotype was recovered from a woman between 55 and 75 years old with acute or convalescent COVID-19. CDR3 region: CASSPRIPMRDSNQPQHF. In DNA form, the CDR3 reads TGTGCCAGCAGTCCCAGGATCCCCATGAGGGATAGCAATCAGCCCCAGCATTTT.